The T cell receptor (beta chain) under discussion was sequenced for a study of shared clonotypes between healthy human individuals. Study results and caveats: In general, naive subsets displayed greater estimated richness than memory subsets did. The authors sampled blood alone, and tissue repertoires likely differ. Even with large depth, rarefaction showed that sorted-subset sequencing was incomplete.

Data came from immunoSEQ multiplex PCR; TCRdb stores just in-frame clones and leaves some out. The sample records about 770,000 clones, over 60% being singletons. Only Caucasian adults living in Nashville, Tennessee made up the donor group. A word on this clone: Its antigen is not identified.

This CDR3 comprises 14 residues. V was clipped by 10 bases and J by 2 bases, with 17 bases between them. Germline CDR1 is MRHNA and CDR2 is SNTAGT. The specimen was memory CD4+ T cells sorted from blood. The subset: CD45RA-negative fraction. This receptor was identified in a woman aged 25 to 39 in good health. This sequence joins TRBV6-4 and TRBJ1-1; D uncertain. CDR3 amino acids: CATRRGPSNTEAFF. Here the CDR3 DNA reads TGTGCCACCCGTCGTGGGCCGTCAAACACTGAAGCTTTCTTT.